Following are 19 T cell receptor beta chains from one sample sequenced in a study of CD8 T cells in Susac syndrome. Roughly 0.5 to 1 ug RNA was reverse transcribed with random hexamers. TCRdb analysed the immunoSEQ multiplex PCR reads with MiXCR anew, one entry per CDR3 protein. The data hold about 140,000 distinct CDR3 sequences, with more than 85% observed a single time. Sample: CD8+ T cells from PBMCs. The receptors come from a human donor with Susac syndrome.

The CDR3 DNA reads as TGTGCCAGCAGCTTGGGACTAGCGGGAGGCCGAGAGACCCAGTACTTC. Its translation is CASSLGLAGGRETQYF. This chain uses TRBV6-1 with TRBJ2-5, with 15 bases lining up with TRBD2. With V trimmed by 6 bases and J by 4 bases, 6 bases remained unmatched. Germline V gene sequence: CDR1 MNHNS, CDR2 SASEGT. The CDR3 is 16 amino acids.

The CDR3 DNA sequence: TGTGCCACCAAGGGTAAGGCACACCCGGAAGGCTACACCTTC. Amino acids: CATKGKAHPEGYTF. V usage is TRBV15 and J usage is TRBJ1-2; D gene uncertain. V lost 7 bases, J lost 8 bases, and 20 bases lay in between. This CDR3 has 14 residues. Per the germline V gene, CDR1 is LNHNV and CDR2 is YYDKDF (reference sequence). Variable domain in full (rest from reference TRBV15 and TRBJ1-2): DAMVIQNPRYQVTQFGKPVTLSCSQTLNHNVMYWYQQKSSQAPKLLFHYYDKDFNNEADTPDNFQSRRPNTSFCFLDIRSPGLGDTAMYLCATKGKAHPEGYTFGSGTRLTVV.

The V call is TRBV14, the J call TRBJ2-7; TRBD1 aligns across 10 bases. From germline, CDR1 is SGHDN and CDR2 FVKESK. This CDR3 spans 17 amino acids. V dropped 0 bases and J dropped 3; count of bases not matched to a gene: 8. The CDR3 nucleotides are TGTGCCAGCAGCCAAGATCCCCCCGGGACAGGGGTCTACGAGCAGTACTTC. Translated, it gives CASSQDPPGTGVYEQYF.

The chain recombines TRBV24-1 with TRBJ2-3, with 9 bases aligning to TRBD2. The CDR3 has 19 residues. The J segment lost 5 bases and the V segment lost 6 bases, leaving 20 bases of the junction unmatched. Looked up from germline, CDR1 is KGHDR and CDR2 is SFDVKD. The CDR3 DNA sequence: TGTGCCACCAGTCCCCGAACGGGGGCTGCGGGAGGGCCCAGAGATACGCAGTATTTT. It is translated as CATSPRTGAAGGPRDTQYF.

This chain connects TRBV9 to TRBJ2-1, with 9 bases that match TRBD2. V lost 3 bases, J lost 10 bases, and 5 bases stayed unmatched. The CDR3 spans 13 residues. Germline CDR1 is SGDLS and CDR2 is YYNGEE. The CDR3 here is CASSDPSGTEQFF. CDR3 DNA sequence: TGTGCCAGCAGCGATCCTAGCGGGACCGAGCAGTTCTTC.

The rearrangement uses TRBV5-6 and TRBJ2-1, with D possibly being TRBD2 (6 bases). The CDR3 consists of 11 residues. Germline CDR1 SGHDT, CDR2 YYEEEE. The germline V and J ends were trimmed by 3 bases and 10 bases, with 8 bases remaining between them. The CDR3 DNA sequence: TGTGCCAGCAGCTCGGGAGAAGAGCAGTTCTTC. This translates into CASSSGEEQFF.

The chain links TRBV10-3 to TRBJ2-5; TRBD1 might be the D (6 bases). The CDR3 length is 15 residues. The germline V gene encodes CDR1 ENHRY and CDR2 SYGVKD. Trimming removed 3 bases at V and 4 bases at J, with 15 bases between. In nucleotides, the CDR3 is TGTGCCATCAGTGAAATGAGGGGACAAAGAGAGACCCAGTACTTC. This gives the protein CAISEMRGQRETQYF.

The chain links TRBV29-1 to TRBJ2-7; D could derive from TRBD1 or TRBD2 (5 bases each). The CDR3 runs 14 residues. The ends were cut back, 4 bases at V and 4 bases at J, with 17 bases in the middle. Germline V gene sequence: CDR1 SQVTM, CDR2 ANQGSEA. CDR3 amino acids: CSVVGDGLTYEQYF. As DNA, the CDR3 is TGCAGCGTTGTTGGGGACGGACTGACTTACGAGCAGTACTTC.

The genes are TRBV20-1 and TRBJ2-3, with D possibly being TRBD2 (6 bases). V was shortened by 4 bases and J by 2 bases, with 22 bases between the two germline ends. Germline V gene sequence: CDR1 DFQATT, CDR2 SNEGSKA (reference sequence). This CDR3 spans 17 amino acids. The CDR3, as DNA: TGCAGTGCTATAAAGACGTCGGGGGACCTATTCACAGATACGCAGTATTTT. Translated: CSAIKTSGDLFTDTQYF.

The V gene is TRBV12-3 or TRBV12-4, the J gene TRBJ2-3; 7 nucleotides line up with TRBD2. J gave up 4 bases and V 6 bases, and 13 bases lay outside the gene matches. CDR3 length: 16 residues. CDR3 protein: CASRGPLAGVSDTQYF. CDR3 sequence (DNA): TGTGCCAGCAGGGGACCTCTGGCGGGAGTTTCAGATACGCAGTATTTT.

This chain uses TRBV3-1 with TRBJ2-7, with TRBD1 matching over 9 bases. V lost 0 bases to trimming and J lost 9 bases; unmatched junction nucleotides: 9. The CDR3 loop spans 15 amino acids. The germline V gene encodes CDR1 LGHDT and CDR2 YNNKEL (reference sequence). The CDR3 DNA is TGTGCCAGCAGCCAAGACCCGGGACAGGGAGCAGTGCAGTACTTC. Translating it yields CASSQDPGQGAVQYF.

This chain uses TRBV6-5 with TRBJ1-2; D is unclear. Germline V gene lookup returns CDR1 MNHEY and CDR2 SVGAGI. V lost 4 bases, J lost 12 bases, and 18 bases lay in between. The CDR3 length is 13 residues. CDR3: CASSSSRALGDTF. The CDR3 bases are TGTGCCAGCAGTTCGAGTAGGGCCCTGGGAGACACCTTC.

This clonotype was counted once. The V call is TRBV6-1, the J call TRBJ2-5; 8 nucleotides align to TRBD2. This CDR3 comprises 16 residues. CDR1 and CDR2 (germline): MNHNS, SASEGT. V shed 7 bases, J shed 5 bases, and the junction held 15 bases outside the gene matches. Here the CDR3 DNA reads TGTGCCAGCACCAACTCGGCTAGCGGGCCGCGGGAGACCCAGTACTTC. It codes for CASTNSASGPRETQYF.

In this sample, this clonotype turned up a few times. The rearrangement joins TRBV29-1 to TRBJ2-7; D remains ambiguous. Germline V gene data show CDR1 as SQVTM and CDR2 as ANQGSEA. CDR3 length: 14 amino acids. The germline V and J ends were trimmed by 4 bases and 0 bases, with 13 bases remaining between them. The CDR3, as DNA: TGCAGCGTTGGTGGAGAACTCACCTCCTACGAGCAGTACTTC. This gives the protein CSVGGELTSYEQYF.

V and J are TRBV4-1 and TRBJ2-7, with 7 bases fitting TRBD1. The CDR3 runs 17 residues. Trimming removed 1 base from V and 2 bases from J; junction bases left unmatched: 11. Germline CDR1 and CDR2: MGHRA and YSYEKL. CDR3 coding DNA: TGCGCCAGCAGCCAAGTAATATTAAGGGACAGCCCCTACGAGCAGTACTTC. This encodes CASSQVILRDSPYEQYF.

The CDR3 spells CASSYMYEQYF. The CDR3 nucleotides are TGTGCCAGCAGTTATATGTACGAGCAGTACTTC. V gene TRBV27 combines with J gene TRBJ2-7, with D uncertain. The CDR3 has 11 amino acids. Germline loops: CDR1 MNHEY, CDR2 SMNVEV (reference sequence). V lost 4 bases to trimming and J lost 4 bases, with 5 bases between them.

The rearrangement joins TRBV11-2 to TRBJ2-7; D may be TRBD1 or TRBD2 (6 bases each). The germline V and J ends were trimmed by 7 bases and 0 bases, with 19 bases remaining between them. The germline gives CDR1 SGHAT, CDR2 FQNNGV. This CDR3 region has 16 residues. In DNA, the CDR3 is TGTGCCAGCAACCCCAGGTTGGAGGGGGACTCCTACGAGCAGTACTTC. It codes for CASNPRLEGDSYEQYF.

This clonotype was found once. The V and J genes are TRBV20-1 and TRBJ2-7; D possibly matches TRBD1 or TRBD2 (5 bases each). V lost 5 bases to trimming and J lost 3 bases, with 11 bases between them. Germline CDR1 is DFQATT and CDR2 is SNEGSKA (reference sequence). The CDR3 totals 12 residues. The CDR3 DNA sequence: TGCAGTGCTCTACGAGGGGACTACGAGCAGTACTTC. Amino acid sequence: CSALRGDYEQYF.

The CDR3 spells CASSQPRTSGTSWEQYF. CDR3 DNA sequence: TGTGCCAGCAGCCAACCAAGGACTAGCGGGACGTCTTGGGAGCAGTACTTC. The chain carries TRBV3-1 and TRBJ2-7; 12 nucleotides match TRBD2. CDR1 and CDR2 from the germline V gene are LGHDT and YNNKEL (reference sequence). The CDR3 runs to 17 residues. The ends lost 2 bases at V and 7 bases at J; junction bases unmatched: 12.